The T cell receptor (beta chain) under discussion was sequenced for a study of Graves' ophthalmopathy and Graves' hyperthyroidism. Amplified TCR beta CDR3 regions were obtained using RNA transcripts as template. The first round was an RT-PCR with HTBI primers, and the second round was a multiplex PCR. TCRdb reanalysed the multiplex PCR reads using MiXCR and keeps one entry per CDR3 protein. The profile covers approximately 380,000 distinct CDR3 sequences, with about 21% appearing a single time and 2.5% to 3.5% taken by the ten largest. Only newly diagnosed hyperthyroidism patients aged 18 to 65, with under 2 months' duration, were enrolled. Certain patients, namely those with other autoimmune diseases, uncontrolled infections, pregnancy or lactation, were excluded. Out of 7.5 to 10 ml of fresh peripheral blood, PBMCs were obtained. Regarding the study as a whole: Progression of ophthalmopathy was predicted by the model with roughly 65% sensitivity and just over 72% specificity.

Points on this clonotype: The antigen remains unidentified.

Germline lookup yields CDR1 MDHEN and CDR2 SYDVKM. This CDR3 region has 11 residues. J lost 11 bases, V lost 6 bases, and 6 bases had no gene match. This chain connects TRBV28 to TRBJ1-2; 7 bases fit TRBD1. This receptor was obtained from a woman between 18 and 29 years old with stable Graves' hyperthyroidism. The sample taken for sequencing was peripheral blood. The CDR3 here is CASRDRVGYTF. The CDR3 DNA reads as TGTGCCAGCAGAGACAGGGTGGGGTACACCTTC.